This TCR beta chain was captured in a study of blood T cell repertoires in COVID-19. Study context: COVID-19 samples from acute and convalescent phases originated in the United States, Italy and Spain. Sources were T cells, B-cell-depleted T cells, or PBMCs; the material itself was cDNA or gDNA.

This table comes from immunoSEQ multiplex PCR, and its TCRdb copy is limited to in-frame clones, with some not included. The table includes about 120,000 clones, approximately 90% detected once. The CDR3 spans 15 residues. Trimming took 3 bases from V and 9 from J; bases not matched to a gene: 8. Per the germline V gene, CDR1 is LNHDA and CDR2 is SQIVND (reference sequence). This clonotype was obtained from a human donor with acute or convalescent COVID-19. The donor label of this sample is uncertain. Input material: peripheral blood. This chain connects TRBV19 to TRBJ2-1, with TRBD2 identical over 10 bases. The CDR3: CASSMGIAGGPEQFF. As DNA, the CDR3 is TGTGCCAGTAGTATGGGGATAGCGGGGGGCCCTGAGCAGTTCTTC.